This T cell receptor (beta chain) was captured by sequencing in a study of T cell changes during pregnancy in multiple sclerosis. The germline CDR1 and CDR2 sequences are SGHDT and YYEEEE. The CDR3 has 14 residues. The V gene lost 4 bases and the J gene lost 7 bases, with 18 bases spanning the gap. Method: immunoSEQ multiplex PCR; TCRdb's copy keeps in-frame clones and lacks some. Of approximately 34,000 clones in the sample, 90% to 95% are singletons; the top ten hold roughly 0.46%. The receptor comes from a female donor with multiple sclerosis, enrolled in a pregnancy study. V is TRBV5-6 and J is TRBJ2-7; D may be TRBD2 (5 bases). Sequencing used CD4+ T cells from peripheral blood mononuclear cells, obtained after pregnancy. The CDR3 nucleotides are TGTGCCAGCAGCCCGCGGGTAGGGCTCCTTGAGCAGTACTTC. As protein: CASSPRVGLLEQYF.